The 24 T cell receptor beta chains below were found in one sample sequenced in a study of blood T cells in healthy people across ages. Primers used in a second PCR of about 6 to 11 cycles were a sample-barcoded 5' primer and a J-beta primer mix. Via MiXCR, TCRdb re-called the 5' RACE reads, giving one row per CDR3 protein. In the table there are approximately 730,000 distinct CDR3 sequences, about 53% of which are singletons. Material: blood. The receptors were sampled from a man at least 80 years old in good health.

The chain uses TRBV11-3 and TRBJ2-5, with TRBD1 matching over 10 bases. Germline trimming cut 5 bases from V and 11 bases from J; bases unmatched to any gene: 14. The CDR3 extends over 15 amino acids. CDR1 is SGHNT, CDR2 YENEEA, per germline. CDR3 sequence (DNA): TGTGCCAGCAGCCTCGGGACAGGGGTCTACAATGAGCAGTACTTC. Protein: CASSLGTGVYNEQYF. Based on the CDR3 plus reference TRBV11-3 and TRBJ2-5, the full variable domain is EAGVVQSPRYKIIEKKQPVAFWCNPISGHNTLYWYLQNLGQGPELLIRYENEEAVDDSQLPKDRFSAERLKGVDSTLKIQPAELGDSAVYLCASSLGTGVYNEQYFGPGTRLLVL.

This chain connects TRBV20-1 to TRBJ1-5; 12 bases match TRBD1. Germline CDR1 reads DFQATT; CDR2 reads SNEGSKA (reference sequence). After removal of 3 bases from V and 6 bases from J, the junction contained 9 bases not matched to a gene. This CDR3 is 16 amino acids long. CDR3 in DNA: TGCAGTGCTAGTCCGGGACAGGGGGCGCCGGGTCAGCCCCAGCATTTT. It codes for CSASPGQGAPGQPQHF.

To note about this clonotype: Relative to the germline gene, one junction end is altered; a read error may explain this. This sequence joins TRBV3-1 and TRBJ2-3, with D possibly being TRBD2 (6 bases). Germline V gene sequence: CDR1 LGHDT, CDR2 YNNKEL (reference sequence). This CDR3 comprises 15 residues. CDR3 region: CASSLLGEATDTRYF. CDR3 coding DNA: TGTGCCAGCAGCCTACTCGGGGAGGCCACAGATACGCGGTATTTT.

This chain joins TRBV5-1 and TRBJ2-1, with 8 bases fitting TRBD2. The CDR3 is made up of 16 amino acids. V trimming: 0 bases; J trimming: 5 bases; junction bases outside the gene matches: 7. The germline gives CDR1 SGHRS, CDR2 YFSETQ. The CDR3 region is CASSLAVLAENNEQFF. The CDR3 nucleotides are TGCGCCAGCAGCTTGGCCGTACTAGCGGAAAACAATGAGCAGTTCTTC.

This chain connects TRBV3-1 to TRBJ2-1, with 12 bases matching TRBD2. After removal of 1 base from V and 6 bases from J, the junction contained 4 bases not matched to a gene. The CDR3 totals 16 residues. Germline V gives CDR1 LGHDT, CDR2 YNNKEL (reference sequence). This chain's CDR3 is CASSQATSGSSNEQFF. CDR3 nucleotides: TGTGCCAGCAGCCAAGCGACTAGCGGGAGCAGCAATGAGCAGTTCTTC.

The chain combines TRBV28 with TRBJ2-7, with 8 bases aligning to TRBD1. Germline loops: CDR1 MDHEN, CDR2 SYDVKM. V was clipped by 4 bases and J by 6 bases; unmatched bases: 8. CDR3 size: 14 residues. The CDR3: CASSWDRSYTEQYF. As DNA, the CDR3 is TGTGCCAGCAGTTGGGACAGGAGCTACACCGAGCAGTACTTC.

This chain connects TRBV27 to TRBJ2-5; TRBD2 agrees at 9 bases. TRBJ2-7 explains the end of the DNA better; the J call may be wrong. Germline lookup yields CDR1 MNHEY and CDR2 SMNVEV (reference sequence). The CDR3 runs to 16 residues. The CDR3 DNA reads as TGTGCCAGCAGTTACCGAGGGCTAGCGGGATACTACGAGCAGTACTTC. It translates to CASSYRGLAGYYEQYF.

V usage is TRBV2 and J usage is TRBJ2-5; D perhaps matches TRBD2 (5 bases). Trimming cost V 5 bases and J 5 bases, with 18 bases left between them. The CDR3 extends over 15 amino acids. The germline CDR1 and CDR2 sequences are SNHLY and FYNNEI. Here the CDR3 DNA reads TGTGCCAGCAGTTCCACCCGGCTAGCTCAGGAGACCCAGTACTTC. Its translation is CASSSTRLAQETQYF.

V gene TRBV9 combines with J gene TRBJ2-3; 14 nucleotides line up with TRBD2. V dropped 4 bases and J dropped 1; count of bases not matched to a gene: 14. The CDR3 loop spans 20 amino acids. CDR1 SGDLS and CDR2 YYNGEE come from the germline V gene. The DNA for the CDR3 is TGTGCCAGCAGCAAGGCCGCGGGGACTAGCGGGAGCTTGGGCACAGATACGCAGTATTTT. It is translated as CASSKAAGTSGSLGTDTQYF.

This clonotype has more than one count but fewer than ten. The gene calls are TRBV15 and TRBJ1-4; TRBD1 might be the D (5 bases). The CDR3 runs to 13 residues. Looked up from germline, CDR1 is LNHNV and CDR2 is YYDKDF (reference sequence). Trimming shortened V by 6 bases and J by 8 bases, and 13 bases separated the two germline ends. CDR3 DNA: TGTGCCACCAGTCGGGACCCCGGAGAAAAACTGTTTTTT. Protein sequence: CATSRDPGEKLFF.

The CDR3 reads CASRSSGTYEQYF. CDR3 nucleotide sequence: TGTGCCTCGAGGTCTAGCGGGACCTACGAGCAGTACTTC. The chain has TRBV3-1 and TRBJ2-7; 9 bases are a match to TRBD2. The CDR3 length is 13 residues. CDR1 is LGHDT and CDR2 is YNNKEL in the germline V gene (reference sequence). The trim removed 11 bases at V and 2 bases at J, leaving 7 bases unmatched.

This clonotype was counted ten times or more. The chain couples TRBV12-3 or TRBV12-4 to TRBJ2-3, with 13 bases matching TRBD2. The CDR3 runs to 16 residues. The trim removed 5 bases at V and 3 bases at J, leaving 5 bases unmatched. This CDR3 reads CASSRTSGRGTDTQYF. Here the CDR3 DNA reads TGTGCCAGCAGTAGGACTAGCGGGAGAGGTACAGATACGCAGTATTTT.

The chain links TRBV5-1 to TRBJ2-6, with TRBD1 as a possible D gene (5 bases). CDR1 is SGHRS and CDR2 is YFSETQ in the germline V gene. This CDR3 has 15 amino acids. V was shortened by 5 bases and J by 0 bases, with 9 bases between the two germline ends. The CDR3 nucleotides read TGCGCCAGCAGGCCAGGGATCTCTGGGGCCAACGTCCTGACTTTC. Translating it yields CASRPGISGANVLTF.

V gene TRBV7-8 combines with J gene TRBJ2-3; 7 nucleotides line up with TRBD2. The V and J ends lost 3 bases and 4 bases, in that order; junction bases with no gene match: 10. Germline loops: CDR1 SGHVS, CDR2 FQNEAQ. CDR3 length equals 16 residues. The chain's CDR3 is CASSFWSGIGADTQYF. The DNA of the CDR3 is TGTGCCAGCAGCTTTTGGAGCGGGATAGGTGCAGATACGCAGTATTTT.

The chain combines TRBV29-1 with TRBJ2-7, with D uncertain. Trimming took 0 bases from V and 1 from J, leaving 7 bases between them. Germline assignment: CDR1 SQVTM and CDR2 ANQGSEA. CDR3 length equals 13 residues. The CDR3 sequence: CSVEDVRSYEQYF. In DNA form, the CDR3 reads TGCAGCGTTGAAGATGTCAGATCCTACGAGCAGTACTTC.

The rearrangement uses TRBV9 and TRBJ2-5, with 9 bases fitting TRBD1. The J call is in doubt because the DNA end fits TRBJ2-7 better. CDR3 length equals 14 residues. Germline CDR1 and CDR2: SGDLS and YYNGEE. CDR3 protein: CASSVVGQGSEQYF. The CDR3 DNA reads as TGTGCCAGCAGCGTAGTGGGACAGGGCAGCGAGCAGTACTTC.

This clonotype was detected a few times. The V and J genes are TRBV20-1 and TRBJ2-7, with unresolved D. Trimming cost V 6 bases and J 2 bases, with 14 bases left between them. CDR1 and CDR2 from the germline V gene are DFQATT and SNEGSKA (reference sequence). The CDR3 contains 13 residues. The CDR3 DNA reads TGCAGTGCCCCTATGGCCGGCACCTACGAGCAGTACTTC. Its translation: CSAPMAGTYEQYF.

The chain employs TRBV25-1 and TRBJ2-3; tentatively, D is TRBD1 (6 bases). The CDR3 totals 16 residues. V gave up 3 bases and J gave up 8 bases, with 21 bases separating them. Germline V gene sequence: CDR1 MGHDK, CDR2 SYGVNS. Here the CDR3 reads CASSDGGRGVGGTQYF. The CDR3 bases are TGTGCCAGCAGTGACGGTGGCAGGGGTGTAGGGGGTACGCAGTATTTT.

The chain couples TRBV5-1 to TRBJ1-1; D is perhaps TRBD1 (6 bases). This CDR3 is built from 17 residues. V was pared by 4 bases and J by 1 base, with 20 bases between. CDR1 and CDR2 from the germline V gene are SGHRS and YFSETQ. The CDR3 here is CASSPQPGAMGNTEAFF. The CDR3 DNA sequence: TGCGCCAGCAGCCCCCAACCGGGGGCGATGGGGAACACTGAAGCTTTCTTT.

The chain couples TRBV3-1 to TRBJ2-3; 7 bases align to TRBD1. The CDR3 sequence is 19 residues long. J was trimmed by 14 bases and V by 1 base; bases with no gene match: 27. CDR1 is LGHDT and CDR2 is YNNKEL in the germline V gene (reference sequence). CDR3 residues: CASSQVIGTVSIPQRYAYF. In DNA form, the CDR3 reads TGTGCCAGCAGCCAAGTTATAGGGACAGTCTCCATCCCACAGAGATACGCGTATTTT.

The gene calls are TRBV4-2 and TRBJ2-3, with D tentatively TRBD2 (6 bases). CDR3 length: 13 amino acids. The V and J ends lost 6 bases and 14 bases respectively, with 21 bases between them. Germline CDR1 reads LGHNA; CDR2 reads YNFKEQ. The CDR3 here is CASSLYLRGYAYF. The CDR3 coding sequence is TGTGCCAGCAGTCTATACTTGCGGGGATACGCGTATTTT.

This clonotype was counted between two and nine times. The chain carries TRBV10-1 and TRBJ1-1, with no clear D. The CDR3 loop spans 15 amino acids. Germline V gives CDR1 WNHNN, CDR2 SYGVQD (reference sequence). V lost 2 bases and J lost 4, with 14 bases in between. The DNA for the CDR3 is TGCGCCAGCAGTGAGGCCTCGCCCGGGGTCACTGAAGCTTTCTTT. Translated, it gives CASSEASPGVTEAFF.

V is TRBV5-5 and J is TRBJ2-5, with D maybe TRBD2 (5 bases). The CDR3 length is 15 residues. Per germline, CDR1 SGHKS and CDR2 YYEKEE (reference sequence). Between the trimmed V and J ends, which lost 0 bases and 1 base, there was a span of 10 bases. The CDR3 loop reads CASSLDPGIQETQYF. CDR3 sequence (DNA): TGTGCCAGCAGCTTGGATCCGGGGATCCAAGAGACCCAGTACTTC.

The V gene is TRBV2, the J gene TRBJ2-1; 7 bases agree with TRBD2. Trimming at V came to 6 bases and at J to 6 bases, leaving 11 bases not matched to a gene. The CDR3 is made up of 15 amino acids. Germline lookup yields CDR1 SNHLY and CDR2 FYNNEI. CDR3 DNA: TGTGCCAGCAGCGCCGCGGGAGTGGCGAGCAATGAGCAGTTCTTC. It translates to CASSAAGVASNEQFF.